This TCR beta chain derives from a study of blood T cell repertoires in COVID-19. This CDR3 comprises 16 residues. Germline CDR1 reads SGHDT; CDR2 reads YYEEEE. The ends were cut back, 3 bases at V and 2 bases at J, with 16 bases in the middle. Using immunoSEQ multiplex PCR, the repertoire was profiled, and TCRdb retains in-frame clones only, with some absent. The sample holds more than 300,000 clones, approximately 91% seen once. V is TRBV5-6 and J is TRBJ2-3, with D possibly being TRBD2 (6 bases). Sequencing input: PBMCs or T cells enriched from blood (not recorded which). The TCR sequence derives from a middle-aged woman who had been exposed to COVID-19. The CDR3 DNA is TGTGCCAGCAGCTGGACGGAGGGGAGAAACACAGATACGCAGTATTTT. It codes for CASSWTEGRNTDTQYF.